This T cell receptor beta chain came from a study of regulatory T cells in long-lasting Graves disease. With iRepertoire HTBI primers and Arm-PCR of CDR3 regions, TCR beta libraries were built. TCRdb fed the multiplex PCR reads into MiXCR, producing one record per CDR3 protein. Here the sample spans over 350,000 distinct CDR3 sequences, around 13% being singletons. Stated time point: newly diagnosed GD, antithyroid drugs for less than 3 months. RNA isolated from PBMCs was used to make the TCR library. V was clipped by 1 base and J by 0 bases, with 10 bases between them. CDR3 length: 15 residues. The same sample was also used in a study of T cells in Graves' hyperthyroidism and ophthalmopathy.

The starting material was peripheral blood mononuclear cells (PBMCs), obtained at new diagnosis, from a patient treated with antithyroid drugs. The source is a woman between 50 and 59 years old with Graves disease. The chain combines TRBV12-3 or TRBV12-4 with TRBJ2-7, with D uncertain. CDR3 protein: CASSLGERGSYEQYF. As DNA, the CDR3 is TGTGCCAGCAGTTTAGGAGAACGAGGCTCCTACGAGCAGTACTTC.